Following are 23 T cell receptor beta chains from one sample sequenced in a study of blood T cell repertoires in COVID-19. Some clones are missing from TCRdb's copy, which holds only in-frame ones; the method was immunoSEQ multiplex PCR. The repertoire holds 150,000 or so clones, with roughly 82% as singletons. The sample comprised peripheral blood. The receptors were sampled from a woman aged 50 to 65 with acute or convalescent COVID-19.

The chain links TRBV25-1 to TRBJ1-6; perhaps TRBD1 as D (6 bases). Trimming removed 4 bases from V and 8 bases from J, with 9 bases in between. This CDR3 spans 13 amino acids. CDR1 MGHDK and CDR2 SYGVNS come from the germline V gene. For the CDR3, the DNA is TGTGCCAGCAGTGGCAGGGGCCATTCACCCCTCCACTTT. Protein sequence: CASSGRGHSPLHF.

The sample holds many counts of this clone. The chain links TRBV10-3 to TRBJ1-4; weak D call: TRBD1 (6 bases). From germline, CDR1 is ENHRY and CDR2 SYGVKD. The length of the CDR3 is 17 residues. V lost 1 base and J 0 bases, leaving 12 bases between the germline ends. Here the CDR3 DNA reads TGTGCCATCAGTGAGTATGGACAGACACCAACTAATGAAAAACTGTTTTTT. It encodes CAISEYGQTPTNEKLFF.

This clone was picked up a small number of times. The CDR3 bases are TGTGCCAGTAGAGTGGGCGACGAGCAGTACTTC. This codes for CASRVGDEQYF. The chain joins TRBV19 to TRBJ2-7; no reliable D call. Germline V gene lookup returns CDR1 LNHDA and CDR2 SQIVND (reference sequence). The CDR3 spans 11 residues. V gave up 6 bases and J gave up 5 bases, with 8 bases separating them. Full variable domain (remainder filled in from reference TRBV19 and TRBJ2-7): DGGITQSPKYLFRKEGQNVTLSCEQNLNHDAMYWYRQDPGQGLRLIYYSQIVNDFQKGDIAEGYSVSREKKESFPLTVTSAQKNPTAFYLCASRVGDEQYFGPGTRLTVT.

The chain combines TRBV7-2 with TRBJ1-6, with TRBD1 matching over 7 bases. Trimming cost V 3 bases and J 8 bases; bases outside gene matches: 7. Per the germline V gene, CDR1 is SGHTA and CDR2 is FQGNSA. The CDR3 is made up of 15 amino acids. In nucleotides, the CDR3 is TGTGCCAGCAGCTTCGTACAGGGGCTGGATTCACCCCTCCACTTT. Its protein is CASSFVQGLDSPLHF.

The CDR3 DNA follows: TGTGCCAGCTCACCGGGAGGGAATCAGCCCCAGCATTTT. Its translation is CASSPGGNQPQHF. The chain joins TRBV18 to TRBJ1-5; D unclear. Trimming stripped 3 bases from V and 4 bases from J, with 7 bases between. The germline V gene encodes CDR1 KGHSH and CDR2 LQKENI. The CDR3 has 13 amino acids.

This clone was seen only once. This rearrangement joins TRBV5-1 to TRBJ1-1; D perhaps matches TRBD1 (5 bases). This CDR3 spans 15 amino acids. The V end was cut by 2 bases, the J end by 1 base, with 12 bases between. The V gene's germline CDR1 is SGHRS and CDR2 YFSETQ. The CDR3 DNA sequence: TGCGCCAGCAGCTTTGGGGCCGCAGCGAACACTGAAGCTTTCTTT. This gives the protein CASSFGAAANTEAFF.

This clone was picked up a small number of times. This chain joins TRBV10-3 and TRBJ1-2; 7 bases agree with TRBD1. V lost 4 bases to trimming and J lost 3 bases; unmatched junction nucleotides: 8. CDR1 is ENHRY and CDR2 is SYGVKD in the germline V gene. The CDR3 has 15 residues. The CDR3 sequence is CAISVSPGQHYGYTF. The CDR3, as DNA: TGTGCCATCAGTGTAAGCCCGGGACAGCACTATGGCTACACCTTC.

J is TRBJ2-3 and V is TRBV6-5; a possible D gene is TRBD1 (6 bases). The CDR3 has 14 amino acids. CDR1 and CDR2 (germline): MNHEY, SVGAGI. Trimming left V 7 bases short and J 4 bases short, with 15 bases between. CDR3 sequence (DNA): TGTGCCAGCATCAACACAGGGAGTGCAGATACGCAGTATTTT. Protein product: CASINTGSADTQYF.

The chain is built from TRBV19 and TRBJ2-7; D not certain. Deletions cut 0 bases from V and 7 bases from J, with 7 bases between. This CDR3 comprises 12 residues. Germline V gives CDR1 LNHDA, CDR2 SQIVND (reference sequence). The chain's CDR3 is CASSIDREEQYF. In DNA form, the CDR3 reads TGTGCCAGTAGTATAGATCGAGAGGAGCAGTACTTC.

The V and J genes are TRBV4-3 and TRBJ1-4; D is unclear. V was shortened by 0 bases and J by 2 bases, with 7 bases between the two germline ends. Germline-derived CDR1 and CDR2 are LGHNA and YSLEER. The CDR3 has 15 residues. The CDR3 nucleotides read TGCGCCAGCAGCCAAGACAGGAAGACTAATGAAAAACTGTTTTTT. Its protein is CASSQDRKTNEKLFF.

The CDR3 DNA reads as TGTGCCAGCTCACCAACAGCAACGACCTACGAGCAGTACTTC. This codes for CASSPTATTYEQYF. J is TRBJ2-7 and V is TRBV18; unclear D gene. This CDR3 has 14 amino acids. CDR1 is KGHSH and CDR2 is LQKENI in the germline V gene. V gave up 2 bases and J gave up 2 bases, with 10 bases separating them.

This chain uses TRBV11-2 with TRBJ2-1, with 9 bases lining up with TRBD2. The CDR3 loop spans 13 amino acids. Germline CDR1 reads SGHAT; CDR2 reads FQNNGV. V shed 3 bases and J 6 bases; nucleotides not matched to a gene: 0. CDR3 nucleotides: TGTGCCAGCAGCTTGGGACTAGCCAATGAGCAGTTCTTC. This translates into CASSLGLANEQFF.

As DNA, the CDR3 is TGTGCCAGCAGCTTAAGCGGAGGCGATGAGCAGTTCTTC. Encoded protein: CASSLSGGDEQFF. This sequence joins TRBV11-3 and TRBJ2-1; D perhaps matches TRBD2 (5 bases). The V end lost 2 bases, the J end lost 8 bases, and 10 bases lay between the germline ends. Germline CDR1 SGHNT, CDR2 YENEEA. The CDR3 contains 13 residues.

The sample holds a few counts of this clone. The chain is built from TRBV7-9 and TRBJ1-4; TRBD1 is a possible D gene (5 bases). Trimming took off 2 bases at V and 6 bases at J, with 10 bases between the two ends. Germline assignment: CDR1 SEHNR and CDR2 FQNEAQ (reference sequence). The CDR3 extends over 14 amino acids. This chain's CDR3 is CASSLRGGDEKLFF. In DNA form, the CDR3 reads TGTGCCAGCAGCTTAAGGGGAGGGGATGAAAAACTGTTTTTT.

This chain uses TRBV5-6 with TRBJ2-3; 8 nucleotides match TRBD2. CDR3 size: 16 residues. Germline trimming cut 2 bases from V and 5 bases from J; bases unmatched to any gene: 10. Germline V gene data show CDR1 as SGHDT and CDR2 as YYEEEE. The CDR3 DNA reads TGTGCCAGCAGCTTTTGGGGACTAGTCAACGTAGATACGCAGTATTTT. Its translation is CASSFWGLVNVDTQYF.

The chain links TRBV6-5 to TRBJ2-7; D is perhaps TRBD2 (5 bases). Germline loops: CDR1 MNHEY, CDR2 SVGAGI. Trimming removed 8 bases from V and 2 bases from J, with 10 bases in between. This CDR3 has 12 residues. CDR3 coding DNA: TGTGCCAGCGCCGACGGGGCCTACGAGCAGTACTTC. It is translated as CASADGAYEQYF.

The chain uses TRBV2 and TRBJ2-3; 7 positions agree with TRBD1. V was clipped by 8 bases and J by 0 bases; unmatched bases: 5. This CDR3 contains 14 residues. CDR1 is SNHLY, CDR2 FYNNEI, per germline. CDR3 in amino acids: CASVTGSSTDTQYF. The DNA of the CDR3 is TGTGCCAGCGTGACAGGGAGTAGCACAGATACGCAGTATTTT.

This chain links TRBV6-5 with TRBJ1-2; 10 nucleotides line up with TRBD1. With 10 bases clipped from V and 6 bases from J, the junction kept 14 bases outside the gene matches. Germline loops: CDR1 MNHEY, CDR2 SVGAGI. The length of the CDR3 is 15 residues. DNA of the CDR3: TGTGCCACCGGCCGAGGACAGGGGGTATACCATGGCTACACCTTC. Residues: CATGRGQGVYHGYTF.

V and J are TRBV27 and TRBJ2-7; TRBD2 matches 7 bases. Trimming cost V 8 bases and J 6 bases; bases outside gene matches: 7. This CDR3 has 12 residues. CDR1 is MNHEY and CDR2 is SMNVEV in the germline V gene (reference sequence). CDR3 loop: CASARGGAEQYF. The CDR3 DNA reads TGTGCCAGCGCCCGGGGAGGGGCCGAGCAGTACTTC.

The chain uses TRBV3-1 (or the pseudogene TRBV3-2) and TRBJ1-1, with 7 bases identical to TRBD1. CDR3 size: 14 residues. V shed 1 base and J 4 bases; nucleotides not matched to a gene: 3. Germline lookup yields CDR1 LGHDT and CDR2 YNNKEL (reference sequence). The CDR3 DNA sequence: TGTGCCAGCAGCCAAGCGGGACAGTCCACTGAAGCTTTCTTT. The encoded protein is CASSQAGQSTEAFF.

The gene calls are TRBV4-2 and TRBJ2-5; 8 nucleotides match TRBD1. Germline V gene lookup returns CDR1 LGHNA and CDR2 YNFKEQ. The ends lost 6 bases at V and 5 bases at J; junction bases unmatched: 5. The CDR3 covers 13 residues. This CDR3 reads CASRRTGRETQYF. CDR3 DNA: TGTGCCAGCAGAAGGACAGGGCGGGAGACCCAGTACTTC.

This chain joins TRBV12-3 or TRBV12-4 and TRBJ2-2; 8 bases agree with TRBD1. The CDR3 sequence is 13 residues long. Unmatched junction bases numbered 7, after V lost 7 bases and J lost 9 bases. The CDR3 spells CASTRTGFRELFF. The CDR3 nucleotides are TGTGCCAGCACCAGGACAGGGTTCAGGGAGCTGTTTTTT.

Concerning this clone itself: Additional DNA sequences in this sample encode the identical CDR3. This sequence joins TRBV12-5 and TRBJ2-7; tentatively, D is TRBD1 (5 bases). Between the trimmed V and J ends, which lost 6 bases and 6 bases, there was a span of 12 bases. From germline, CDR1 is LGHNT and CDR2 FRNRAP. This CDR3 has 12 residues. Written as DNA, the CDR3 is TGTGCTAGTGGAACAGGTATGGGCGAGCAGTACTTC. The encoded protein is CASGTGMGEQYF.